The source of this T cell receptor (beta chain) is a study of blood T cells in healthy people across ages (dated by TCRdb to the mid-2010s). For context, the study as a whole: In model experiments, template switching captured roughly one uniquely barcoded TCR beta cDNA molecule for every two T cells. Age-related changes in TCR beta repertoire diversity were measured in the study by deep sequencing normalized with unique cDNA molecular identifiers. Donors were grouped into four age groups: young (average roughly 15 years), middle-aged (roughly 38), aged (around 62) and long-lived (about 89). Donors of different ages were randomly distributed across sequencing lanes to avoid experimental bias. Using the same blood draw, the study looked at two additional independent replicas of 1 million unique cDNA reads for two donors, one aged 18 to 30 and the other aged 80 or older. What the study reported, not specific to this receptor: Compared with the aged group, the long-lived group had more naive CD4+ T cells, fewer expanded clones and increased TCR diversity, suggesting age selection. Since profiling was done on bulk unsorted PBMCs, naive and antigen-experienced compartments could not be conclusively compared. As age increased, observed TCR beta diversity per million T cells dropped in a roughly linear way, and a significant reduction was already evident by age about 36. Observed TCR beta diversity correlated strongly with the percentage of naive T cells measured by flow cytometry. Donor CMV infection status was unknown, potentially confounding age-related changes in expanded clonotypes. Total diversity estimates from one million sequenced T cells were considered lower bounds and underestimates.

The donors were 40 or so Caucasian individuals from Russia, aged roughly 6 to 100 years, who were systemically healthy. Each donor gave roughly 9 milliliters of peripheral blood, drawn into EDTA-treated Vacutainer tubes. Ficoll-Paque density-gradient centrifugation was used to isolate PBMCs, with at least 7 million per sample. Trizol reagent was used to extract total RNA from the PBMCs, yielding at least 5 micrograms per sample. For every donor, an aliquot of PBMCs went through flow cytometry to measure the percentages of naive CD45RAhigh/CD27high T cells. The library was generated by 5' RACE. TCRdb names Illumina HiSeq 2500 as the instrument used. A second roughly 6 to 11 cycle PCR used a sample-barcoded 5' primer and a J-beta primer mix. A template-switch 5' adaptor carrying 12 random nucleotides introduced a unique molecular identifier onto each TCR beta cDNA molecule. At least 3 million CDR3-containing paired-end reads were obtained from each sample. First-strand cDNA synthesis was performed from all RNA using the Mint cDNA synthesis kit, with priming by a TRBC-specific oligonucleotide. Following uracil-DNA glycosylase treatment, all cDNA underwent a first 18-cycle PCR with the universal primers M1SS and BC2_uni_R. The study's processing was this. For normalization, 1 million high-quality reads were randomly selected from each sample, with every read carrying a distinct molecular identifier. Instead of being binned into consensus sequences, reads that shared molecular identifiers were thrown out. MiTCR, run with a Q25 quality threshold and the strictest error-elimination algorithm, handled CDR3 identification, clonotype clustering and error correction. A nonparametric unseen species model with Euler transformation was used to estimate lower-bound total TCR beta diversity. Using fastp trimming at Q25 and MiXCR clonotype assembly, TCRdb reanalyzed the public sequencing data and kept in-frame beta chains. One record per CDR3 amino acid sequence lists the most common genes and DNA. The V and J calls and clone size come from TCRdb's table, not from the authors' own analysis. This sample gives about 680,000 distinct CDR3 sequences in total; approximately 49% of them show up just once. Of the sample, about 32% falls within the top ten clones.

The CDR3 contains 15 residues, cysteine and phenylalanine counted. The read is trimmed to its CDR3 DNA, 45 bases read in frame from base 1. The V and J ends are trimmed by 4 bases and 7 bases, leaving 17 bases between them. In the case of this clonotype: There is no known antigen for this receptor. It has no much larger one-base neighbor in the sample; base qualities were not kept.

Sequenced: blood. The sequence was collected from a woman in her sixties or seventies in good health. The V gene is TRBV12-3 or TRBV12-4 and the J gene is TRBJ2-1, with TRBD2 perhaps the D gene, on 5 matching bases. The nucleotides read TGTGCCAGCAGTTACCCGGACTCGACGGGGAATGAGCAGTTCTTC. This codes for CASSYPDSTGNEQFF.